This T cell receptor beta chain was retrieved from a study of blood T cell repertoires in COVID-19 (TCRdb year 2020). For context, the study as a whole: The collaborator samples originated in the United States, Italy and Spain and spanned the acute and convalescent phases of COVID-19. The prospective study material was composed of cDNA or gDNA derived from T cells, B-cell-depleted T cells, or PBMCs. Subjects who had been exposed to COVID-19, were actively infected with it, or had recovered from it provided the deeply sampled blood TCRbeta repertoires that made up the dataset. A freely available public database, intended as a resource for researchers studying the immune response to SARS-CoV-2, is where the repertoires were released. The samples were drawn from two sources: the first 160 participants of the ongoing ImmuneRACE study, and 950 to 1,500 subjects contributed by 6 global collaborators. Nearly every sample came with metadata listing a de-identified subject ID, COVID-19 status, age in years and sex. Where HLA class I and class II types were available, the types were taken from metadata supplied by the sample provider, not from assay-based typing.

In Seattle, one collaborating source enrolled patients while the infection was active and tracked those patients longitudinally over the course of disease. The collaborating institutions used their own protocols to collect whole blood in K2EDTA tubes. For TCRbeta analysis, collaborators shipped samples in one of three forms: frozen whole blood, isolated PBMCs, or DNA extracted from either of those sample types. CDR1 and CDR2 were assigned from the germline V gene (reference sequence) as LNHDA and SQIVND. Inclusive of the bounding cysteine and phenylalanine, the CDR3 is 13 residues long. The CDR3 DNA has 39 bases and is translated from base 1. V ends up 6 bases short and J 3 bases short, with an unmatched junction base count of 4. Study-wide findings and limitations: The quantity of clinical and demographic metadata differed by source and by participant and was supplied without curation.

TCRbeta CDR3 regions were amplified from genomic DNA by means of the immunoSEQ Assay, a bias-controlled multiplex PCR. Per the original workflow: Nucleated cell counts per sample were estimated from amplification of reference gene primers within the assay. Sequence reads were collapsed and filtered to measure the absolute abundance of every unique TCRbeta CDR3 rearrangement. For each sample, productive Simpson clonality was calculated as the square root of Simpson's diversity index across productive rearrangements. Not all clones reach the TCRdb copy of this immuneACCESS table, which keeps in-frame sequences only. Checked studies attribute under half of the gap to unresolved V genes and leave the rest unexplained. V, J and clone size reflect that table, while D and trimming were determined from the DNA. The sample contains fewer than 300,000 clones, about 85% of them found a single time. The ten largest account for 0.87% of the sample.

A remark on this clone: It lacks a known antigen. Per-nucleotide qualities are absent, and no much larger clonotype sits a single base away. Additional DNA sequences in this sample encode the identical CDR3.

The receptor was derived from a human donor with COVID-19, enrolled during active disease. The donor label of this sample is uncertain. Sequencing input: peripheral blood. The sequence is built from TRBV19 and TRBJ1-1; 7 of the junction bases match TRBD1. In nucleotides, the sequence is TGTGCCAGTAGCAATACAGGGGACACTGAAGCTTTCTTT. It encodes CASSNTGDTEAFF.